This entry describes one TCR beta chain. The record originates from a study of blood T cell repertoires in COVID-19. Study-wide context: Some COVID-19 samples were acute and others convalescent; all came from the United States, Italy and Spain. In each case, the material was cDNA or gDNA derived from T cells, B-cell-depleted T cells, or PBMCs.

Per the authors' pipeline: Estimation of nucleated cell counts relied on the amplification of reference gene primers. The table came from immunoSEQ multiplex PCR; TCRdb's copy has only in-frame clones and leaves some out. V and J calls and clone size are as listed in that table; D and trimming were resolved from the DNA. The sample comprises 55,000 to 75,000 clones, about 81% of which are singletons, and less than 10% rests with the top ten. J lost 4 bases, V lost 0 bases, and 4 bases had no gene match. Germline values: CDR1 MDHEN, CDR2 SYDVKM. The CDR3 totals 15 residues. The receptor comes from a human donor in a cohort sampled during active COVID-19. V is TRBV28 and J is TRBJ2-7; TRBD1 aligns across 9 bases. Sequencing was carried out using peripheral blood. The CDR3 DNA follows: TGTGCCAGCAGTTTATGGGACAGGGGAGAGTACGAGCAGTACTTC. Translation: CASSLWDRGEYEQYF.